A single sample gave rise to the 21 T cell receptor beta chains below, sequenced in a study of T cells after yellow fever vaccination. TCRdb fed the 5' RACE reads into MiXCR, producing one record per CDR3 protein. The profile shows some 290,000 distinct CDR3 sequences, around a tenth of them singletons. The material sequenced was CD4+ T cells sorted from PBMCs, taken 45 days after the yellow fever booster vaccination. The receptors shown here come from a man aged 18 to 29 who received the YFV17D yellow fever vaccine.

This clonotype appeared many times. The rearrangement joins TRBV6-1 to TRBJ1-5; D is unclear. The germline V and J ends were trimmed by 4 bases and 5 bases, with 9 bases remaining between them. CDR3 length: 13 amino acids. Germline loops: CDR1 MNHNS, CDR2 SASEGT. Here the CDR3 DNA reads TGTGCCAGCAGTGCAAACTTCGATCAGCCCCAGCATTTT. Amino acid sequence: CASSANFDQPQHF.

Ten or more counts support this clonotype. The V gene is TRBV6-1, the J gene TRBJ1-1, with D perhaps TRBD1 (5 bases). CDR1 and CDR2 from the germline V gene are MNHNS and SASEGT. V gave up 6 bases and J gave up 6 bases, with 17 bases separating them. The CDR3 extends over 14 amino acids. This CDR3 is CASSTRRGDAEAFF. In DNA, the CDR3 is TGTGCCAGCAGCACTCGACGGGGGGACGCTGAAGCTTTCTTT.

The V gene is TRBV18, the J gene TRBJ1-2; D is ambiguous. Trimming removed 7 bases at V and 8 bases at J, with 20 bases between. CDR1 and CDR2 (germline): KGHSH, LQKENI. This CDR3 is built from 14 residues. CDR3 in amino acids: CASFHMAASSGYTF. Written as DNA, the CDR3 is TGTGCCAGCTTTCATATGGCGGCATCTTCCGGCTACACCTTC.

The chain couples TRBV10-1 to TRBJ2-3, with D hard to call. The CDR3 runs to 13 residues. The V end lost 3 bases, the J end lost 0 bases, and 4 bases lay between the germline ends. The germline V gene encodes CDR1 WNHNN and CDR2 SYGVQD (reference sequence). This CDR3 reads CASSDPSTDTQYF. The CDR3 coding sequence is TGCGCCAGCAGTGACCCTAGCACAGATACGCAGTATTTT.

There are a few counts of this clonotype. CDR3 sequence: CASSRRENTEAFF. The CDR3 bases are TGTGCCAGCAGTCGCAGGGAGAACACTGAAGCTTTCTTT. The V and J genes are TRBV6-5 and TRBJ1-1; possible D gene TRBD1, 5 bases. CDR1 and CDR2 (germline): MNHEY, SVGAGI. CDR3 size: 13 residues. Deletions cut 5 bases from V and 1 base from J, with 8 bases between.

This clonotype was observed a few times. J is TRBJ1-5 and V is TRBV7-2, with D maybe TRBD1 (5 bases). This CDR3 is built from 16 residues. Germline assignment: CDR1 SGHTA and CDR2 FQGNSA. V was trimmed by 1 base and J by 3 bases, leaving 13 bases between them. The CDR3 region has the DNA TGTGCCAGCAGCTTAGGAAGGGCAGGGAACAATCAGCCCCAGCATTTT. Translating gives CASSLGRAGNNQPQHF.

The CDR3, as DNA: TGCGCCAGCAAACGGGGGATTCCTAGCACTGAAGCTTTCTTT. This translates into CASKRGIPSTEAFF. The V and J genes are TRBV4-1 and TRBJ1-1, with TRBD1 as a possible D gene (5 bases). The CDR3 runs to 14 residues. The germline V gene has CDR1 MGHRA and CDR2 YSYEKL. V lost 7 bases, J lost 4 bases, and 16 bases lay in between.

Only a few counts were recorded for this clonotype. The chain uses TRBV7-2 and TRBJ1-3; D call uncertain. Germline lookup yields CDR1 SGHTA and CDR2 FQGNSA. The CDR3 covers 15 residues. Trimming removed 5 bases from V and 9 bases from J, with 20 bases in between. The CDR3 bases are TGTGCCAGCAGCCGAAAGGACCCGGAATGGAGCACCATATATTTT. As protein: CASSRKDPEWSTIYF.

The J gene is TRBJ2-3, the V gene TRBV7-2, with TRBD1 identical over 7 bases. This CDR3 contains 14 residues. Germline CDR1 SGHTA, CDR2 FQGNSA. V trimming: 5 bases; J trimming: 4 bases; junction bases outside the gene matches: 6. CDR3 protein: CASSPRTGPDTQYF. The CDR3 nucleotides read TGTGCCAGCAGCCCTCGGACAGGCCCAGATACGCAGTATTTT.

CDR3 region: CASSLNTDDLGYTF. The CDR3 DNA reads as TGCGCCAGCAGCTTGAATACGGATGATTTGGGCTACACCTTC. The V and J genes are TRBV5-1 and TRBJ1-2; D unresolved. Germline loops: CDR1 SGHRS, CDR2 YFSETQ. This CDR3 is 14 amino acids long. V was shortened by 1 base and J by 8 bases, with 15 bases between the two germline ends.

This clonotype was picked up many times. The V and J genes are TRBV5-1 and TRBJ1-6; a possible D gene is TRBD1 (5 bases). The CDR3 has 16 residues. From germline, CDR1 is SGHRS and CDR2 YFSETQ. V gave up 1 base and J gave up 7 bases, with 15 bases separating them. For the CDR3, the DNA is TGCGCCAGCAGCTTGTTCTCGGCAGGGAGCAATTCACCCCTCCACTTT. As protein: CASSLFSAGSNSPLHF.

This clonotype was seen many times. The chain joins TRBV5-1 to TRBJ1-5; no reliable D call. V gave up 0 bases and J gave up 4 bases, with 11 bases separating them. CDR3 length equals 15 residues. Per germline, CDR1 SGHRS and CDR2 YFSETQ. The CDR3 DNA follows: TGCGCCAGCAGCTTGGGGGGATATGGGAATCAGCCCCAGCATTTT. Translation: CASSLGGYGNQPQHF.

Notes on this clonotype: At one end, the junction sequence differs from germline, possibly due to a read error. CDR3 protein: CASSPSGGELIF. Written as DNA, the CDR3 is TGCGCCAGCAGTCCGAGCGGCGGGGAGCTGATTTTT. The chain joins TRBV5-1 to TRBJ2-2; possible D gene TRBD2, 6 bases. The CDR3 totals 12 residues. Germline-derived CDR1 and CDR2 are SGHRS and YFSETQ.

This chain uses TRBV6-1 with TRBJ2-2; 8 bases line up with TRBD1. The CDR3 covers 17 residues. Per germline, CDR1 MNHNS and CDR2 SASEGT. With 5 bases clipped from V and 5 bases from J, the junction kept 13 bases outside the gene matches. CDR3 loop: CASSLGGETGVTGELFF. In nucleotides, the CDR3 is TGTGCCAGCAGTTTAGGAGGGGAGACAGGGGTAACCGGGGAGCTGTTTTTT.

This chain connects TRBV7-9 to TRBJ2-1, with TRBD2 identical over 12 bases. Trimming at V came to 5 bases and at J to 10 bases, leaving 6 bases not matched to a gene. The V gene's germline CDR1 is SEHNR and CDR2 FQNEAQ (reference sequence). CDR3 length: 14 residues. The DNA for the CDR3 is TGTGCCAGCAGCCCACTCGGACTAGCGGGGGAGCAGTTCTTC. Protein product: CASSPLGLAGEQFF.

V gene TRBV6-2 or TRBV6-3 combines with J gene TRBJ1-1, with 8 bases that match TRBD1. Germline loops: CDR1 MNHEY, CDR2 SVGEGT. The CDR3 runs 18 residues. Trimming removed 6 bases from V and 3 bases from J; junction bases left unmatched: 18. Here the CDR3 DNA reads TGTGCCAGCAGAGACTCACCTTCAGACAGGGGAGGGGACACTGAAGCTTTCTTT. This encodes CASRDSPSDRGGDTEAFF.

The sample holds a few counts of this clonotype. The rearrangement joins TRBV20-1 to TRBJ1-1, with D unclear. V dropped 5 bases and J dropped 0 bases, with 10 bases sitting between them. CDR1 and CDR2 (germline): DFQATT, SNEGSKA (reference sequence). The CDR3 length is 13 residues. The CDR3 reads CSAQAHLNTEAFF. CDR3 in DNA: TGCAGTGCTCAGGCCCACCTGAACACTGAAGCTTTCTTT.

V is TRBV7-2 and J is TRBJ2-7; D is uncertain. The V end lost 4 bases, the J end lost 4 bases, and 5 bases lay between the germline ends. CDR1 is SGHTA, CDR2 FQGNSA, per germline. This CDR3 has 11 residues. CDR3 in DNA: TGTGCCAGCAGCTACCAATACGAGCAGTACTTC. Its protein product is CASSYQYEQYF.

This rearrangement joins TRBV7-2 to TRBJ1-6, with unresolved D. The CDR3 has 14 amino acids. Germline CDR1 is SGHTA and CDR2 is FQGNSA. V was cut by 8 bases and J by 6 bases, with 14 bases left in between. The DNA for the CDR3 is TGTGCCAGCTGTTACAAGGCCTCTAATTCACCCCTCCACTTT. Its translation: CASCYKASNSPLHF.

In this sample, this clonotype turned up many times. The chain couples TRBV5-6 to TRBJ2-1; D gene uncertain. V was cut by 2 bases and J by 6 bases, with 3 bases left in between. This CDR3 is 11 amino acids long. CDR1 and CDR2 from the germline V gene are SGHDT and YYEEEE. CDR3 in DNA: TGTGCCAGCAGCTTAATCAATGAGCAGTTCTTC. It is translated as CASSLINEQFF.

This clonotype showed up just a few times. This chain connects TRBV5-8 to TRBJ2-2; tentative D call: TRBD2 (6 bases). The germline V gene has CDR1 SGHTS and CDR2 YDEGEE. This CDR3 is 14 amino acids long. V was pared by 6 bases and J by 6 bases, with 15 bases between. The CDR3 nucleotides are TGTGCCAGCATCGCGGGACGCCCGGCCGGGGAGCTGTTTTTT. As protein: CASIAGRPAGELFF.